This TCR beta chain emerged from a study of blood T cell repertoires in COVID-19. The overall study: COVID-19 samples from acute and convalescent phases originated in the United States, Italy and Spain. T cells, B-cell-depleted T cells, or PBMCs supplied cDNA or gDNA.

Produced via immunoSEQ multiplex PCR; TCRdb's table is partial and in-frame only. The sample contains roughly 210,000 clones, less than 90% of which appear only once. Trimming took 5 bases from V and 4 from J, leaving 15 bases between them. CDR3 length: 15 amino acids. CDR1 is MNHNY, CDR2 SVGAGI, per germline (reference sequence). The clonotype was recovered from a man in his 70s with acute or convalescent COVID-19. Sequenced input: peripheral blood. This sequence joins TRBV6-6 and TRBJ2-4; perhaps TRBD2 as D (6 bases). CDR3 protein: CASSRSRGGKNIQYF. The DNA for the CDR3 is TGTGCCAGCAGTCGATCCCGGGGAGGTAAAAACATTCAGTACTTC.